Sequencing of this TCR beta chain was carried out in a study of blood T cell repertoires in COVID-19. Study-level information: Both acute and convalescent COVID-19 samples were obtained from the United States, Italy and Spain. Sample material is recorded as cDNA or gDNA derived from T cells, B-cell-depleted T cells, or PBMCs.

TCRdb's copy holds only in-frame clones and misses some; the assay was immunoSEQ multiplex PCR. The repertoire holds 35,000 to 55,000 clones, with roughly 84% as singletons. The TCR originated in a woman in her 70s in a cohort sampled during active COVID-19. Sequenced: peripheral blood.

The CDR3 nucleotides read TGTGCCAGCAGCTCCCTTATCAGGGCCGAGCATGGCTACACCTTC. This sequence encodes CASSSLIRAEHGYTF. This sequence joins TRBV6-5 and TRBJ1-2, with D tentatively TRBD1 (5 bases). CDR1 and CDR2 from the germline V gene are MNHEY and SVGAGI. Trimming left V 6 bases short and J 6 bases short, with 20 bases between. The CDR3 has 15 residues.